This entry is about one T cell receptor beta chain. No antigen is known for it. No base quality values were provided; no much bigger clone lies one nucleotide off. The CDR3 sequence holds 17 residues, the cysteine and phenylalanine included. Only the CDR3 DNA stays, 51 bases, in frame from base 1. V is pruned by 3 bases and J by 0 bases, leaving 6 bases of the junction without a gene match. In the germline V gene, CDR1 corresponds to KGHSH and CDR2 to LQKENI. These data are taken from a study of cytomegalovirus exposure and HLA in healthy donors (TCRdb year 2017). Study-wide context: The roughly 650 repertoires of the first cohort and the 120 or so validation repertoires were produced on the same platform, according to a later analysis. Along with the approximately 670-subject first cohort, a separate validation cohort of over a hundred different subjects was used. To predict cytomegalovirus infection status, the study brought together high-throughput TCR immunosequencing, statistical association of individual TCRs with disease status, and machine learning. The aim of the study was to test whether cataloging public T cell receptors could identify signatures of past pathogen exposure. Results the study describes overall, beyond this receptor: In the study, 150 to 200 TCR beta chains were listed as associated with cytomegalovirus. According to the authors, the approach could potentially be generalized to other disease states and immunological phenotypes. Subsequent analysis determined that TCRs grouped into clusters in the first cohort also showed a tendency toward co-occurrence across the 120 or so validation repertoires, and approximately 94% of cluster scores exceeded 0. In vitro tests confirmed that three of the cytomegalovirus-associated TCR beta chains recognize cytomegalovirus antigens. While some public TCRs were present in many individuals, most TCR sequences turned up only very rarely across donors. A later analysis lacked HLA typing for the validation cohort, so it scored co-occurrence in that cohort across all 110 or so repertoires. The classifier was reported to diagnose cytomegalovirus status with high specificity and sensitivity in both the original cohort and the validation cohort.

Separate from the roughly 660-subject first cohort, the validation cohort of roughly 120 subjects was the group to which the donors belonged. Libraries came from the immunoSEQ multiplex PCR assay. The paper's data handling went like this. A statistical classification framework was built to diagnose cytomegalovirus status from the catalog of TCR beta chain sequences. Sourced from immuneACCESS, this table was stored by TCRdb with only in-frame sequences that have V and J called. A share of the clones is absent; for the studies checked, an unresolved V gene accounts for under half, and the remainder has no known explanation. D and trimming come from the DNA, and the V and J calls and clone size come from that table. This sample gives about 250,000 clones in total; roughly nine tenths of them show up just once. Of the sample, about 12% falls within the top ten clones.

Sample: PBMCs. The source is a man aged 18 to 35 in good health and CMV-seropositive. The rearranged chain carries TRBV18 and TRBJ2-1, with 9 bases in between that match TRBD2. CDR3 sequence: CASSPASTSGSYNEQFF. The DNA sequence is given as TGTGCCAGCTCACCCGCCTCGACTAGCGGCTCCTACAATGAGCAGTTCTTC.